Listed here are 26 T cell receptor beta chains from one sample, sequenced in a study of blood T cell repertoires in COVID-19. Some clones are missing from TCRdb's copy, which holds only in-frame ones; the method was immunoSEQ multiplex PCR. This sample has 200,000 to 250,000 clones; around 90% occur once, and the top ten carry around 1.2%. Sample: peripheral blood. The receptors were sampled from a man aged 25 to 45 with acute or convalescent COVID-19.

This rearrangement joins TRBV10-3 to TRBJ2-4; 7 bases align to TRBD2. The CDR3 contains 16 residues. Trimming cost V 6 bases and J 7 bases; bases outside gene matches: 15. Germline V gene lookup returns CDR1 ENHRY and CDR2 SYGVKD. The CDR3 DNA is TGTGCCATCAGGGCTTTAGGCGGGAGAATAAAGAACATTCAGTACTTC. Protein product: CAIRALGGRIKNIQYF.

The chain employs TRBV5-1 and TRBJ1-1, with 9 positions matching TRBD1. The CDR3 length is 14 residues. Germline lookup yields CDR1 SGHRS and CDR2 YFSETQ. The V gene end was trimmed by 4 bases and the J gene end by 1 base; junction bases not matched to a gene: 2. The CDR3 is CASSGTGRNTEAFF. CDR3 DNA sequence: TGCGCCAGCAGCGGGACAGGGCGGAACACTGAAGCTTTCTTT. Together with reference TRBV5-1 and TRBJ1-1, the CDR3 gives the full variable domain: KAGVTQTPRYLIKTRGQQVTLSCSPISGHRSVSWYQQTPGQGLQFLFEYFSETQRNKGNFPGRFSGRQFSNSRSEMNVSTLELGDSALYLCASSGTGRNTEAFFGQGTRLTVV.

The gene calls are TRBV18 and TRBJ1-4; D might be TRBD1 (6 bases). This CDR3 contains 15 residues. Trimming took off 6 bases at V and 8 bases at J, with 19 bases between the two ends. Germline CDR1 is KGHSH and CDR2 is LQKENI. The CDR3 DNA reads TGTGCCAGCTCCCCCAAGACAGGAGGCACCGAAAAACTGTTTTTT. Translation gives CASSPKTGGTEKLFF.

The chain links TRBV5-4 to TRBJ1-1; TRBD1 is a possible D gene (6 bases). The V and J ends lost 0 bases and 4 bases respectively, with 19 bases between them. The CDR3 runs 17 residues. The germline V gene encodes CDR1 SGHNT and CDR2 YYREEE (reference sequence). The CDR3, as DNA: TGTGCCAGCAGCTTGGCGGGGCTACAGGGAACGGTCACTGAAGCTTTCTTT. Protein: CASSLAGLQGTVTEAFF.

The chain is built from TRBV30 and TRBJ2-3, with 8 bases identical to TRBD1. This CDR3 has 15 amino acids. CDR1 and CDR2 (germline): GTSNPN, SVGIG (reference sequence). Trimming took 4 bases from V and 6 from J; bases not matched to a gene: 12. The CDR3 DNA follows: TGTGCCTGGACCTCGGGCAGGGGGCTAGGGGATACGCAGTATTTT. It translates to CAWTSGRGLGDTQYF.

The CDR3, as DNA: TGTGCCAGCAGCCGCCTCGGGGTCAACTCTGGAAACACCATATATTTT. It codes for CASSRLGVNSGNTIYF. The chain has TRBV28 and TRBJ1-3; unclear D gene. Between the trimmed V and J ends, which lost 6 bases and 0 bases, there was a span of 15 bases. The germline V gene encodes CDR1 MDHEN and CDR2 SYDVKM. The CDR3 spans 16 residues.

The V call is TRBV3-1 (or the pseudogene TRBV3-2), the J call TRBJ2-3; 8 bases align to TRBD1. Germline V gives CDR1 LGHDT, CDR2 YNNKEL (reference sequence). This CDR3 contains 16 residues. Losses at the gene ends were 4 bases for V and 4 bases for J; bases not matched to a gene: 10. DNA of the CDR3: TGTGCCAGCAGCCGAGATCAGGGGGCAGGTGCAGATACGCAGTATTTT. This sequence encodes CASSRDQGAGADTQYF.

This chain links TRBV19 with TRBJ1-1; no clear D gene. Germline values: CDR1 LNHDA, CDR2 SQIVND (reference sequence). The V and J ends lost 0 bases and 4 bases respectively, with 12 bases between them. CDR3 length: 15 residues. CDR3 in DNA: TGTGCCAGTAGTATAGATAATGAAGCGAGCACTGAAGCTTTCTTT. Amino acid sequence: CASSIDNEASTEAFF.

This clone appeared many times. The gene calls are TRBV2 and TRBJ1-5; the match to TRBD1 covers 7 bases. In germline, CDR1 is SNHLY, CDR2 FYNNEI. Germline trimming cut 6 bases from V and 8 bases from J; bases unmatched to any gene: 10. The CDR3 length is 14 residues. The CDR3 coding sequence is TGTGCCAGCAGCCAGGACAGGTCGGTTAAGCCCCAGCATTTT. This gives the protein CASSQDRSVKPQHF.

The chain uses TRBV11-3 and TRBJ1-2, with 8 bases aligning to TRBD1. This CDR3 region has 17 residues. Looked up from germline, CDR1 is SGHNT and CDR2 is YENEEA. The J segment lost 5 bases and the V segment lost 6 bases, leaving 17 bases of the junction unmatched. In DNA, the CDR3 is TGTGCCAGCAGGAATACCGGGACAGGACGAATTCCTTATGGCTACACCTTC. This translates into CASRNTGTGRIPYGYTF.

This sequence joins TRBV29-1 and TRBJ1-1; weak D call: TRBD1 (5 bases). Germline CDR1 is SQVTM and CDR2 is ANQGSEA. This CDR3 spans 12 amino acids. V was pared by 4 bases and J by 1 base, with 7 bases between. The CDR3 is CSVGTPNTEAFF. The DNA for the CDR3 is TGCAGCGTTGGGACACCGAACACTGAAGCTTTCTTT.

The V call is TRBV30, the J call TRBJ1-3; D is unresolved. CDR3 length equals 13 residues. V lost 3 bases, J lost 2 bases, and 8 bases lay in between. Germline CDR1 is GTSNPN and CDR2 is SVGIG (reference sequence). CDR3 protein: CAWRTVPGNTIYF. The CDR3 DNA is TGTGCCTGGAGAACAGTGCCTGGAAACACCATATATTTT. Filled out from reference TRBV30 and TRBJ1-3, the complete variable domain reads SQTIHQWPATLVQPVGSPLSLECTVEGTSNPNLYWYRQAAGRGLQLLFYSVGIGQISSEVPQNLSASRPQDRQFILSSKKLLLSDSGFYLCAWRTVPGNTIYFGEGSWLTVV.

The rearrangement links TRBV6-5 to TRBJ2-7; 10 bases align to TRBD1. Germline V gene lookup returns CDR1 MNHEY and CDR2 SVGAGI. Trimming cost V 5 bases and J 3 bases; bases outside gene matches: 7. The CDR3 is 15 residues long. CDR3 sequence (DNA): TGTGCCAGCAGTAAACCGGGACAGGGGTTCTACGAGCAGTACTTC. It is translated as CASSKPGQGFYEQYF.

The CDR3 DNA follows: TGTGCCAGCAGCTTAGATGGAATCGGGACTAGCGGAGCAGATACGCAGTATTTT. Translating it yields CASSLDGIGTSGADTQYF. The chain has TRBV11-2 and TRBJ2-3; TRBD2 aligns across 11 bases. The CDR3 has 18 residues. The trim removed 0 bases at V and 4 bases at J, leaving 9 bases unmatched. The germline CDR1 and CDR2 sequences are SGHAT and FQNNGV.

The chain is built from TRBV11-2 and TRBJ1-1; 11 bases are a match to TRBD1. Germline CDR1 is SGHAT and CDR2 is FQNNGV. Trimming took 5 bases from V and 4 from J; bases not matched to a gene: 6. The CDR3 runs 15 residues. CDR3 protein: CASSQVGTGGTEAFF. DNA of the CDR3: TGTGCCAGCAGCCAAGTAGGGACAGGGGGCACTGAAGCTTTCTTT.

The chain combines TRBV14 with TRBJ2-3; 7 bases align to TRBD1. Germline CDR1 is SGHDN and CDR2 is FVKESK. The CDR3 sequence is 14 residues long. J was trimmed by 4 bases and V by 4 bases; bases with no gene match: 5. CDR3 sequence (DNA): TGTGCCAGCAGCCTGACAGGGATTGCAGATACGCAGTATTTT. This sequence encodes CASSLTGIADTQYF.

The chain couples TRBV28 to TRBJ1-4, with 7 bases fitting TRBD1. Germline CDR1 and CDR2: MDHEN and SYDVKM. This CDR3 has 15 amino acids. V shed 6 bases, J shed 0 bases, and the junction held 4 bases outside the gene matches. In nucleotides, the CDR3 is TGTGCCAGCAGGAACAGGGGACCAACTAATGAAAAACTGTTTTTT. Its protein is CASRNRGPTNEKLFF.

The chain links TRBV27 to TRBJ2-5; possibly TRBD1 for D (6 bases). Per germline, CDR1 MNHEY and CDR2 SMNVEV (reference sequence). This CDR3 comprises 13 residues. Trimming pared 8 bases from V and 0 bases from J, leaving 10 bases between. CDR3 sequence (DNA): TGTGCCAGCTGGGGGCGGAACCAAGAGACCCAGTACTTC. It translates to CASWGRNQETQYF.

The V gene is TRBV30, the J gene TRBJ2-4; a weak D match, TRBD1 (6 bases). The CDR3 is 16 amino acids. Germline V lookup: CDR1 GTSNPN, CDR2 SVGIG (reference sequence). V gave up 1 base and J gave up 0 bases, with 13 bases separating them. The CDR3 here is CAWSAQGTPAKNIQYF. The CDR3 DNA follows: TGTGCCTGGAGTGCCCAAGGGACACCAGCCAAAAACATTCAGTACTTC.

This chain links TRBV15 with TRBJ2-7, with 8 bases that match TRBD2. Germline V gene sequence: CDR1 LNHNV, CDR2 YYDKDF (reference sequence). There are 13 residues in the CDR3. The trim removed 6 bases at V and 3 bases at J, leaving 4 bases unmatched. CDR3 protein: CATSDGTSYEQYF. The DNA of the CDR3 is TGTGCCACCAGTGACGGGACTAGCTACGAGCAGTACTTC.

This chain connects TRBV5-6 to TRBJ2-2; no clear D gene. Germline CDR1 reads SGHDT; CDR2 reads YYEEEE. This CDR3 is built from 13 residues. Trimming took off 2 bases at V and 6 bases at J, with 8 bases between the two ends. CDR3 sequence (DNA): TGTGCCAGCAGCTTTCTATTAGCCGGGGAGCTGTTTTTT. Its protein is CASSFLLAGELFF.

Here the CDR3 DNA reads TGTGCCAGCAGTTTGGCTAGCGGGGCTAGCACAGATACGCAGTATTTT. It translates to CASSLASGASTDTQYF. The genes are TRBV28 and TRBJ2-3, with 9 bases that match TRBD2. CDR1 and CDR2 from the germline V gene are MDHEN and SYDVKM. With 3 bases clipped from V and 0 bases from J, the junction kept 4 bases outside the gene matches. The length of the CDR3 is 16 residues.

The chain joins TRBV2 to TRBJ2-2; 9 bases agree with TRBD2. CDR3 length: 16 residues. Trimming at V came to 4 bases and at J to 1 base, leaving 4 bases not matched to a gene. Per germline, CDR1 SNHLY and CDR2 FYNNEI. The CDR3 DNA reads as TGTGCCAGCAGTGGTAGCGGGGGCCTGAACACCGGGGAGCTGTTTTTT. Translated, it gives CASSGSGGLNTGELFF.

V and J are TRBV11-2 and TRBJ2-1; 7 bases map to TRBD2. Trimming took 4 bases from V and 3 from J; bases not matched to a gene: 9. The CDR3 covers 16 residues. Looked up from germline, CDR1 is SGHAT and CDR2 is FQNNGV. CDR3 residues: CASSWGGEGLYNEQFF. The CDR3 DNA follows: TGTGCCAGCAGCTGGGGTGGGGAGGGCCTCTACAATGAGCAGTTCTTC.

The CDR3 bases are TGTGCCAGCAGCCAAGATCTTGTTAATGTTGCCCAGTACTTC. It translates to CASSQDLVNVAQYF. J is TRBJ2-5 and V is TRBV3-1 (or the pseudogene TRBV3-2); D is unresolved. This CDR3 region has 14 residues. Germline V lookup: CDR1 LGHDT, CDR2 YNNKEL (reference sequence). Trimming left V 0 bases short and J 9 bases short, with 14 bases between.

Written as DNA, the CDR3 is TGTGCCAGCAGCTTTAGAAGAACAGAAGATAACTATGGCTACACCTTC. This encodes CASSFRRTEDNYGYTF. The V and J genes are TRBV7-9 and TRBJ1-2; no clear D. From germline, CDR1 is SEHNR and CDR2 FQNEAQ (reference sequence). This CDR3 is 16 amino acids long. V was trimmed by 3 bases and J by 1 base, leaving 15 bases between them.